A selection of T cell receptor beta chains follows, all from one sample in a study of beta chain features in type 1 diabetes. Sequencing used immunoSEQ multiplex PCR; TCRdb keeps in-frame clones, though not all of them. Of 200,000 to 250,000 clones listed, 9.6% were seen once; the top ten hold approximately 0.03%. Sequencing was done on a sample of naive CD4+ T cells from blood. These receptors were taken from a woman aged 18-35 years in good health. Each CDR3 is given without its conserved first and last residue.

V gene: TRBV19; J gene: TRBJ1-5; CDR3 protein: ASTLRNQPQH
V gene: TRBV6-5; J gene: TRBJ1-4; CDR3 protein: ASSLTGGPGEKLF
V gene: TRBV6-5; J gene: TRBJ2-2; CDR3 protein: ASSYQEGYTGELF
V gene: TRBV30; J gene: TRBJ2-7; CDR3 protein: AWTSGSYEQY
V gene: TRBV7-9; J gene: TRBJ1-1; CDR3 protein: ASSSTGGAF
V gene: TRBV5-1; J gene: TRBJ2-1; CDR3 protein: ASSPGLAGNNEQF
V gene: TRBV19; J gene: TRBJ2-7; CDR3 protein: ASSISPGFAEQY
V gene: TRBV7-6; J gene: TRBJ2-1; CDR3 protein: ASSVRGGNEQF
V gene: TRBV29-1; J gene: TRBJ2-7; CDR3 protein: SVEGLAGGAYEQY
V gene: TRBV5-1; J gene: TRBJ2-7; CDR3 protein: ASSYLEGGGPSEQY
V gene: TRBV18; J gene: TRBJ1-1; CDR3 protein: ASSRGQNTEAF
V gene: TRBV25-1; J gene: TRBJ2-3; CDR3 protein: ASSAGTASTDTQY
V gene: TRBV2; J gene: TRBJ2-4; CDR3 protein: ASRRDLAKNIQY
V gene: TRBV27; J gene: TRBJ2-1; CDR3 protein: ASRSSGRANEQF
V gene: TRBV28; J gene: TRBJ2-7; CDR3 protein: ASSLFNGRDRNEQY
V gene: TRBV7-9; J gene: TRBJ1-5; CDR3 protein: ASSRQGIGQPQH
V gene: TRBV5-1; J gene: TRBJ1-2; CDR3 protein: ASSFVDRVNGYT
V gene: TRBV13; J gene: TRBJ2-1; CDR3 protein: ASSIETVPSSYNEQF
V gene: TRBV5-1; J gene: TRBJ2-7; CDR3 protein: ASSLAVGRSYEQY
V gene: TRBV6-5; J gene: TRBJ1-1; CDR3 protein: ASGGQTLNTEAF
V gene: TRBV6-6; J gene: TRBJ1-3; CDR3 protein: ASSFDRHSGNTIY
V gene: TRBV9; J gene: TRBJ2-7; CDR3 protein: ASSVNERHHEQY
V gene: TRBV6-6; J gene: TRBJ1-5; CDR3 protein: ASSGRQNSNQPQH
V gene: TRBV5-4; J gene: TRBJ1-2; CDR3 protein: ASSLRDRGFGYT
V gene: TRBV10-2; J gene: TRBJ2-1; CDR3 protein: ASSEQADEQF
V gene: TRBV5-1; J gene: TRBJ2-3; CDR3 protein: ASSLGLGLADTDTQY
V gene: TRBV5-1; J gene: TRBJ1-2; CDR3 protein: ASSLGQNYGYT
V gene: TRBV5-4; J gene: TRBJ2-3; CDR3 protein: ASSLSGGADTQY
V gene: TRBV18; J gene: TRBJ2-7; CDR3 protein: ASSPTSGSSYEQY
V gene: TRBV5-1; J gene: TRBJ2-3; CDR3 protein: ASSLPAGGTDTQY
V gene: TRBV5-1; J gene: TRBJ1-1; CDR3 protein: ASSLTPFQGVKTEAF
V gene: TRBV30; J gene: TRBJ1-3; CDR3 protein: AWSGTVGNTIY
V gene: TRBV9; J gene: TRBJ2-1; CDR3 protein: ASSVATSFSYNEQF
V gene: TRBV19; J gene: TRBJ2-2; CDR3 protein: ASSIEHTGELF
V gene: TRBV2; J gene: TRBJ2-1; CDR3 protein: ASSVAAGDSYNEQF
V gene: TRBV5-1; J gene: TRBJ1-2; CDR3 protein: ASSFPQGDGYT
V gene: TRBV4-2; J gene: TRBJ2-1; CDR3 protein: ASSLRGGAGAAEGHEQF
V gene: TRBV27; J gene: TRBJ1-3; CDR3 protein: ASSLSGRGNTIY
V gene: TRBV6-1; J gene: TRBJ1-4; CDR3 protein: ASSDQGEKLF
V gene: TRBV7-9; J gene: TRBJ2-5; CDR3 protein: ASSGGQPNQETQY
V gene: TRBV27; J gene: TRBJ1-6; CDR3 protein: ASSDQAPAPLH
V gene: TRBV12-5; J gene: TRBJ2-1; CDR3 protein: ASGLVLPSGRDNEQF
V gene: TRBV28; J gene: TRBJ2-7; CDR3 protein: ASPRDRSSYEQY
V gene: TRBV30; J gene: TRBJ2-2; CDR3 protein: AWSVKAGVPIPAGELF
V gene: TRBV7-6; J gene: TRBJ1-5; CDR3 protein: ASSLVGDQPQH
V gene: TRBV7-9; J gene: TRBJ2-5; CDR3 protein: ASSLLGGGFQETQY
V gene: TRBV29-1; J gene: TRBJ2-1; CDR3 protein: SVHTENYNEQF
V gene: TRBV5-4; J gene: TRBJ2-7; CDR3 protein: ASSLRGGEYEQY
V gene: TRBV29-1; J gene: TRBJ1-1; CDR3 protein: SVASGGNTEAF
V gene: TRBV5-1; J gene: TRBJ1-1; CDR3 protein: ASSLAPGNTEAF
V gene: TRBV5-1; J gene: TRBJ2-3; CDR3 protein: ASSEGLAGGTDTQY
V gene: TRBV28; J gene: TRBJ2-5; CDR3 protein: ASSGGQQQETQY
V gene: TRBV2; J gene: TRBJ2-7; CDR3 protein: ASRRELYEQY
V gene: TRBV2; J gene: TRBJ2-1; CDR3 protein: ASSGLGFDEQF
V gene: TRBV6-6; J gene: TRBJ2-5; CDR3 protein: ASSYSSETQY